The present entry profiles one TCR beta chain with its context. This clone was detected ten times or more. Its antigen has not been determined. Nothing much larger sits one base from this clone, and base qualities are not available. This sample was included in a study of glioma-infiltrating T cells after dendritic cell vaccination (dated by TCRdb to 2016 to 2017). Broadly, across the study: Of the roughly 15 glioblastoma patients in the cohort, all drawn from Phase I and II dendritic cell vaccination trials, 9 were newly diagnosed and 6 had recurrent disease. Between the early 2000s and the early 2010s, the patients were given dendritic cell vaccination pulsed with autologous tumor lysate. The vaccine consisted of monocyte-derived dendritic cells cultured less than 9 days with IL-4 and GM-CSF, then pulsed overnight with autologous tumor lysate. Three intradermal dendritic cell vaccine injections were administered to patients at biweekly intervals in the arm below the axilla. Deep sequencing of TCR beta CDR3 regions was used to quantify tumor-infiltrating lymphocyte content and compare tumor and blood repertoires in dendritic cell-vaccinated glioblastoma patients. Survival after dendritic cell vaccination was correlated with TCR sequencing metrics such as TIL content and the overlap between tumor and blood repertoires. Study-wide findings and limitations: The response model built on TCR overlap across three groups was characterized as speculative, with prospective validation still needed. TCR clonality showed no direct relationship with survival, which suggests that a diverse polyclonal response may be important. The cohort was small and heterogeneous, with few patients having full blood and tumor sets and even fewer initial-recurrent tumor pairs. Longer time to progression and overall survival after dendritic cell vaccination were predicted by higher estimated pretreatment TIL content.

The immunoSEQ assay amplified TCRB CDR3 regions from roughly 2 micrograms of genomic DNA, or from all available DNA when less than that amount was available. The multiplex PCR employed 60 forward primers targeting TCR V beta segments and 13 reverse primers targeting J beta segments. To estimate the number of reads per starting template, synthetic control templates were added to each sample at limiting dilution. The Illumina HiSeq System generated sequencing reads of 87 bp. In the original analysis: PCR and sequencing errors were removed by a nearest neighbor algorithm that merged closely related sequences. TCR overlap was defined as the percentage of unique tumor TCR beta sequences that were also present in the same patient's peripheral blood. Held by TCRdb, this immuneACCESS table contains in-frame sequences only and omits some clones. Under half of the omission traces to an unresolved V gene where checked; the cause of the rest is unknown. That table gives V, J and clone size, and the DNA gave D and trimming. A total of about 92,000 clones appear in this sample, around 84% of them only once. Together, the top ten hold around a sixth of the sample.

Patients were selected on the basis of adequate residual fresh-frozen tumor tissue and more than two years of available survival data. None of the glioblastoma patients carried an isocitrate dehydrogenase mutation, although molecular status otherwise varied. PBMC were collected before vaccination, two weeks after the third vaccination, and at tumor progression if tumor progression occurred. The Qiagen DNeasy Blood extraction Kit was used to extract genomic DNA. The germline V gene (reference sequence) supplies CDR1 PRHDT and CDR2 FYEKMQ. V is cut back by 5 bases and J by 3 bases, with 10 bases in the junction unmatched. Measured from the cysteine to the phenylalanine, the CDR3 is 16 residues long. Left in the record is the CDR3 DNA by itself, 48 bases read in frame from the first base.

This sequence was found in a human donor with glioblastoma. The starting material was blood, obtained before dendritic cell vaccination. Recombination linked TRBV13 to TRBJ2-7; TRBD2 fits 10 bases in the junction. The sequenced DNA is TGTGCCAGCAGCGGCTATAGCGGGGGGCCGATCTACGAGCAGTACTTC. Translated, this gives CASSGYSGGPIYEQYF. This CDR3, with the reference TRBV13 and TRBJ2-7 proteins standing in past its ends, gives the full variable domain AAGVIQSPRHLIKEKRETATLKCYPIPRHDTVYWYQQGPGQDPQFLISFYEKMQSDKGSIPDRFSAQQFSDYHSELNMSSLELGDSALYFCASSGYSGGPIYEQYFGPGTRLTVT.